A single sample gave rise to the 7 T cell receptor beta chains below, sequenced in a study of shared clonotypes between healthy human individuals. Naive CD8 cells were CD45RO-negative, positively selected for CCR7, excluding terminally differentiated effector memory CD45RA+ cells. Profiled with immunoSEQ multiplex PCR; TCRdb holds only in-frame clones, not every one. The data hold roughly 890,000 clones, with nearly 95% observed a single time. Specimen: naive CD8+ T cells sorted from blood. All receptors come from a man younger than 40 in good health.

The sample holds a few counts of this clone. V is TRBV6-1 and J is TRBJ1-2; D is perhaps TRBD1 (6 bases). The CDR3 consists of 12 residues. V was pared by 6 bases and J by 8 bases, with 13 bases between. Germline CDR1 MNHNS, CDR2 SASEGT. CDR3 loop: CASRSTGHGYTF. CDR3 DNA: TGTGCCAGCAGGAGTACAGGGCACGGCTACACCTTC.

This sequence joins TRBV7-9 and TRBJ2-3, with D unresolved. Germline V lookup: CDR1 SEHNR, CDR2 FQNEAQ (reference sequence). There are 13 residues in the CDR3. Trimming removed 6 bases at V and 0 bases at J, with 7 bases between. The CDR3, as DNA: TGTGCCAGCAGGGCCCCTAGCACAGATACGCAGTATTTT. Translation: CASRAPSTDTQYF.

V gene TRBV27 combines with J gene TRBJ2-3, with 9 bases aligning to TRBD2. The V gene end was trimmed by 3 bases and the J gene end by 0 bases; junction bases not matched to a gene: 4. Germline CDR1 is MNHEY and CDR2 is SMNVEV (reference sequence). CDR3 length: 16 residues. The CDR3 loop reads CASSLITSGSTDTQYF. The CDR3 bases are TGTGCCAGCAGTTTGATAACTAGCGGGAGCACAGATACGCAGTATTTT.

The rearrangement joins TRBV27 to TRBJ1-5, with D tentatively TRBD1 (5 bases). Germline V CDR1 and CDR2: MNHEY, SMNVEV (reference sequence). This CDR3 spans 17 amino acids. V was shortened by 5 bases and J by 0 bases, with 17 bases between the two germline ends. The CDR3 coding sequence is TGTGCCAGCAGTCCCAATTCAGGGTTCCGTAGCAATCAGCCCCAGCATTTT. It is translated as CASSPNSGFRSNQPQHF.

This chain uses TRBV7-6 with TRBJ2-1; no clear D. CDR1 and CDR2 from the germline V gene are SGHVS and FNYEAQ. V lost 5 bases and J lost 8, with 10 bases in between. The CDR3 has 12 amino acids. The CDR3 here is CASSGLADEQFF. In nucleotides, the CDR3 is TGTGCCAGCAGCGGGCTGGCCGATGAGCAGTTCTTC.

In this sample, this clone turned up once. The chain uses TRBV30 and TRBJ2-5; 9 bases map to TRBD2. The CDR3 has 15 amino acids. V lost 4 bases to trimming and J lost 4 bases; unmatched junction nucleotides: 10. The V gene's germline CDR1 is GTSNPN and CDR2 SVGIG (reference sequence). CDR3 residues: CAWMRLAGVRETQYF. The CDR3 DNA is TGTGCCTGGATGCGATTAGCGGGAGTGCGAGAGACCCAGTACTTC.

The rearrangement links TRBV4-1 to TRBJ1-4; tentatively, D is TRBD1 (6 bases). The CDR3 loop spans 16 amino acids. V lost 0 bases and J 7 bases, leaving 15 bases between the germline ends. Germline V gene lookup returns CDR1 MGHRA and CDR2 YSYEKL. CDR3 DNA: TGCGCCAGCAGCCAAGATCCCAGGGGCGGGAGTGAAAAACTGTTTTTT. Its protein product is CASSQDPRGGSEKLFF.